The 17 T cell receptor beta chains below were found in one sample sequenced in a study of control samples from healthy donors and cancer patients. Clones were sequenced by immunoSEQ multiplex PCR, and TCRdb holds only the in-frame ones, with some missing. The sample records some 71,000 clones, approximately 89% being singletons. Sequencing was done on a sample of PBMCs. All receptors derive from a man between 60 and 75 years old with colorectal cancer.

The chain couples TRBV5-4 to TRBJ2-7; no firm D call. This CDR3 contains 12 residues. V was pared by 4 bases and J by 7 bases, with 12 bases between. The germline V gene has CDR1 SGHNT and CDR2 YYREEE (reference sequence). CDR3 residues: CASSLPGREQYF. CDR3 bases: TGTGCCAGCAGCCTGCCCGGTCGGGAGCAGTACTTC.

V gene TRBV27 combines with J gene TRBJ2-7; 11 positions match TRBD1. Germline V CDR1 and CDR2: MNHEY, SMNVEV (reference sequence). CDR3 size: 14 residues. Trimming at V came to 4 bases and at J to 6 bases, leaving 5 bases not matched to a gene. The CDR3 here is CASSSPGTGGEQYF. In DNA, the CDR3 is TGTGCCAGCAGTTCACCCGGGACAGGGGGCGAGCAGTACTTC.

The chain couples TRBV19 to TRBJ2-3, with 7 bases identical to TRBD1. This CDR3 is 19 amino acids long. With V trimmed by 5 bases and J by 3 bases, 20 bases remained unmatched. Germline CDR1 LNHDA, CDR2 SQIVND (reference sequence). The CDR3 DNA follows: TGTGCCAGTAGTCTAGGGGGCGGGCTAGAAGGGGTCGGTACAGATACGCAGTATTTT. It translates to CASSLGGGLEGVGTDTQYF.

The gene calls are TRBV28 and TRBJ1-4, with TRBD1 as a possible D gene (5 bases). There are 15 residues in the CDR3. In germline, CDR1 is MDHEN, CDR2 SYDVKM. V was shortened by 4 bases and J by 2 bases, with 11 bases between the two germline ends. The CDR3 bases are TGTGCCAGCAGTTCCCTCGACAGTACTAATGAAAAACTGTTTTTT. As protein: CASSSLDSTNEKLFF.

The rearrangement joins TRBV20-1 to TRBJ2-1; TRBD1 matches at 9 bases. The CDR3 contains 15 residues. The ends lost 3 bases at V and 7 bases at J; junction bases unmatched: 10. The germline V gene encodes CDR1 DFQATT and CDR2 SNEGSKA (reference sequence). CDR3 DNA sequence: TGCAGTGCTAGTGGGGGACAGGGTAAAAATAATGAGCAGTTCTTC. Its translation is CSASGGQGKNNEQFF.

This clone was counted a few times. The gene calls are TRBV6-6 and TRBJ2-3; D ambiguous. CDR1 and CDR2 from the germline V gene are MNHNY and SVGAGI (reference sequence). V was shortened by 4 bases and J by 0 bases, with 11 bases between the two germline ends. The CDR3 length is 15 residues. The CDR3 DNA is TGTGCCAGCAGTTTTACAGAACCTAGCACAGATACGCAGTATTTT. Translation gives CASSFTEPSTDTQYF.

The genes are TRBV3-1 (or the pseudogene TRBV3-2) and TRBJ2-1, with D possibly being TRBD2 (5 bases). Trimming took 4 bases from V and 4 from J, leaving 8 bases between them. The CDR3 is 13 amino acids. The germline V gene has CDR1 LGHDT and CDR2 YNNKEL (reference sequence). The CDR3 nucleotides read TGTGCCAGCAGCCGCGACTATTACAATGAGCAGTTCTTC. It yields the protein CASSRDYYNEQFF.

The chain links TRBV6-5 to TRBJ2-4; D is ambiguous. Trimming took 0 bases from V and 2 from J, leaving 11 bases between them. The CDR3 length is 16 residues. In germline, CDR1 is MNHEY, CDR2 SVGAGI. The CDR3 is CASSYSRSRTKNIQYF. The CDR3 DNA sequence: TGTGCCAGCAGTTACTCGAGGTCGAGAACCAAAAACATTCAGTACTTC.

This sequence joins TRBV11-2 and TRBJ2-5; 9 bases fit TRBD1. Germline CDR1 is SGHAT and CDR2 is FQNNGV. The length of the CDR3 is 15 residues. Trimming took 5 bases from V and 5 from J; bases not matched to a gene: 9. The CDR3 sequence is CASSRQGVVWETQYF. The CDR3 DNA sequence: TGTGCCAGCAGCCGACAGGGGGTTGTGTGGGAGACCCAGTACTTC.

V usage is TRBV19 and J usage is TRBJ1-5, with 8 bases that match TRBD1. The CDR3 covers 16 residues. V was clipped by 9 bases and J by 6 bases; unmatched bases: 16. Germline V gene data show CDR1 as LNHDA and CDR2 as SQIVND (reference sequence). CDR3 coding DNA: TGTGCCAGGGCAAAAAACCAGGGGGCGTTAGGTCAGCCCCAGCATTTT. Its translation is CARAKNQGALGQPQHF.

The chain combines TRBV6-5 with TRBJ1-4; D is ambiguous. CDR3 size: 15 residues. The V and J ends lost 10 bases and 8 bases respectively, with 23 bases between them. CDR1 is MNHEY and CDR2 is SVGAGI in the germline V gene. The CDR3 coding sequence is TGTGCCACCCGCAATTCGGGCAGGAGGATGGAAAAACTGTTTTTT. Residues: CATRNSGRRMEKLFF.

About this clone: Distinct nucleotide sequences in the sample also encode this CDR3. This sequence joins TRBV9 and TRBJ1-6; D may be TRBD1 (5 bases). Germline V gene data show CDR1 as SGDLS and CDR2 as YYNGEE. The CDR3 runs 13 residues. V lost 2 bases and J 6 bases, leaving 6 bases between the germline ends. The CDR3: CASSVGGNSPLHF. The CDR3 DNA sequence: TGTGCCAGCAGCGTGGGGGGTAATTCACCCCTCCACTTT.

As concerns this clone: The identical CDR3 is also encoded by other nucleotide sequences in the sample. The V and J genes are TRBV6-4 and TRBJ1-1; D is ambiguous. The CDR3 is 12 residues long. Germline V lookup: CDR1 MRHNA, CDR2 SNTAGT. V lost 5 bases and J lost 8, with 12 bases in between. CDR3 nucleotides: TGTGCCAGCAGTCTGCAGGTTACCGAAGCTTTCTTT. This gives the protein CASSLQVTEAFF.

The chain carries TRBV14 and TRBJ1-6; D not certain. The CDR3 covers 13 residues. From germline, CDR1 is SGHDN and CDR2 FVKESK. Trimming removed 2 bases at V and 8 bases at J, with 7 bases between. The chain's CDR3 is CASSQYTDSPLHF. The CDR3 region has the DNA TGTGCCAGCAGCCAATATACGGATTCACCCCTCCACTTT.

The chain carries TRBV6-5 and TRBJ2-3; 9 bases match TRBD1. Germline lookup yields CDR1 MNHEY and CDR2 SVGAGI. V shed 10 bases and J 1 base; nucleotides not matched to a gene: 9. The CDR3 has 15 amino acids. This chain's CDR3 is CATPGWTGGTDTQYF. In DNA form, the CDR3 reads TGTGCCACGCCCGGCTGGACAGGGGGCACAGATACGCAGTATTTT.

On this clone: Germline and junction disagree at one end, which may indicate a read error. The rearrangement joins TRBV18 to TRBJ1-2; 7 positions match TRBD1. This CDR3 spans 16 amino acids. Germline CDR1 is KGHSH and CDR2 is LQKENI. In nucleotides, the CDR3 is TGTGCCAGCTCATCACCCGCTACAGGGGTTCTGAGGGGCTACACCTTC. The encoded protein is CASSSPATGVLRGYTF.

This chain connects TRBV19 to TRBJ2-4, with 7 bases matching TRBD2. Trimming removed 7 bases from V and 9 bases from J; junction bases left unmatched: 9. The CDR3 loop spans 13 amino acids. The V gene's germline CDR1 is LNHDA and CDR2 SQIVND (reference sequence). The CDR3 bases are TGTGCCAGTATGAAGGTCAGGGAGGGCATTCAGTACTTC. Translation gives CASMKVREGIQYF.